The following is a T cell receptor beta chain sequence with its context. Repertoires were generated with immunoSEQ multiplex PCR, while TCRdb's copy carries only in-frame clones and drops some. The table lists fewer than 80,000 clones, 85% of them singletons. The data derive from a study of OX40 agonist ivuxolimab in advanced cancers. With 4 bases clipped from V and 7 bases from J, the junction kept 7 bases outside the gene matches. CDR1 and CDR2 from the germline V gene are SGHAT and FQNNGV. CDR3 length equals 15 residues. V is TRBV11-2 and J is TRBJ1-4; 9 nucleotides match TRBD1. This TCR was recovered from an adult with an advanced solid tumor such as melanoma, head and neck, liver or kidney cancer. Sequencing used CD4+ or CD8+ T cells sorted from blood, obtained in a trial of the OX40 agonist ivuxolimab. The chain's CDR3 is CASSSLTGGGEKLFF. The CDR3 DNA sequence: TGTGCCAGCAGCTCCCTGACAGGGGGGGGTGAAAAACTGTTTTTT.